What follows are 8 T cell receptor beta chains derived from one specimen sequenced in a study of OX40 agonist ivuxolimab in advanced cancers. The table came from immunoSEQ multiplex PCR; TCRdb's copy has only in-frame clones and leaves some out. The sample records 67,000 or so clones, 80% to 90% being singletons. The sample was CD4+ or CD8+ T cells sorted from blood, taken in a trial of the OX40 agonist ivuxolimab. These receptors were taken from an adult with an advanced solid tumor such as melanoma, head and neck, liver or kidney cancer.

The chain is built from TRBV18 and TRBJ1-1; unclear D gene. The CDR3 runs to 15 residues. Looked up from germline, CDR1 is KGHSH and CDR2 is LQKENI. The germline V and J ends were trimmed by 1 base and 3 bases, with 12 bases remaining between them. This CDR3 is CASSPLGNEYTEAFF. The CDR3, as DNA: TGTGCCAGCTCACCACTGGGGAATGAGTACACTGAAGCTTTCTTT.

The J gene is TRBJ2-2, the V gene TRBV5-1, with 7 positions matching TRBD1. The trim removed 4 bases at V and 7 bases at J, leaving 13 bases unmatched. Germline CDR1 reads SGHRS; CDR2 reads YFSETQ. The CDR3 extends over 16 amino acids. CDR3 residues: CASSAAGTVSSGELFF. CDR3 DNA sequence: TGCGCCAGCAGCGCAGCCGGGACAGTTTCAAGCGGGGAGCTGTTTTTT.

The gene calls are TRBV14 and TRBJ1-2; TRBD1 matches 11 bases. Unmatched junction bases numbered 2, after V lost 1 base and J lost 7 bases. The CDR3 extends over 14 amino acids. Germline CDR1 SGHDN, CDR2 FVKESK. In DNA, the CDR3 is TGTGCCAGCAGCCAAGTGGGACAGGGGGTTGGCTACACCTTC. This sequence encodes CASSQVGQGVGYTF.

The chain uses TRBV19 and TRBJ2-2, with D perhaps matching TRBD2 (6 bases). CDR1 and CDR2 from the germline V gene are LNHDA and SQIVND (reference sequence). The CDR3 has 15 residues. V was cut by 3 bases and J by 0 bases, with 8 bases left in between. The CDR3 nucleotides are TGTGCCAGTAGTATGGGAGGCTCGAACACCGGGGAGCTGTTTTTT. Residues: CASSMGGSNTGELFF.

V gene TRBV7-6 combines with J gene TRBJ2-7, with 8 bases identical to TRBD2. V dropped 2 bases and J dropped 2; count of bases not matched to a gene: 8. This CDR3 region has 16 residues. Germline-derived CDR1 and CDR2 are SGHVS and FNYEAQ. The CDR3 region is CASSLRLAGDTYEQYF. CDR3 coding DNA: TGTGCCAGCAGCTTACGGCTAGCGGGCGATACCTACGAGCAGTACTTC.

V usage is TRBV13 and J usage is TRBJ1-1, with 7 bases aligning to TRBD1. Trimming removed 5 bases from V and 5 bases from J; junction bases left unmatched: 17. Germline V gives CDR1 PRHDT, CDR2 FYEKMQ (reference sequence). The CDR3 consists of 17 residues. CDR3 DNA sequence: TGTGCCAGCAGCCCCAGGGAGGGGGCCCCGGGGGGGACTGAAGCTTTCTTT. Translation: CASSPREGAPGGTEAFF.

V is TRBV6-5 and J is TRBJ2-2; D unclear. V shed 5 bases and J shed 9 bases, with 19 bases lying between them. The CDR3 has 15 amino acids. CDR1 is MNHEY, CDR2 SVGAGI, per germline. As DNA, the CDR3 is TGTGCCAGCAGTCTGAACCGGAGCCCCAACCGGGAGCTGTTTTTT. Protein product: CASSLNRSPNRELFF.

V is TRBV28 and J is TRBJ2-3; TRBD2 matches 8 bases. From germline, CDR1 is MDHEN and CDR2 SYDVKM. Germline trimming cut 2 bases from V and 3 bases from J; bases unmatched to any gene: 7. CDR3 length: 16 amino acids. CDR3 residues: CASSLSGRGVTDTQYF. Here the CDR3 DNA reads TGTGCCAGCAGTTTAAGTGGGCGGGGGGTTACAGATACGCAGTATTTT.